Below are 9 T cell receptor beta chains sequenced from a single sample in a study of beta chain features in type 1 diabetes. Reverse transcription of all isolated RNA meant that expressed TCRB transcripts were sequenced. Data came from immunoSEQ multiplex PCR; TCRdb stores just in-frame clones and leaves some out. The sample has 360,000 or so clones, around a fifth seen once. The sample was naive CD4+ T cells from blood. Receptor source: a woman aged 18 to 35 in good health.

The chain recombines TRBV29-1 with TRBJ2-2, with TRBD1 identical over 11 bases. CDR1 and CDR2 from the germline V gene are SQVTM and ANQGSEA. The trim removed 6 bases at V and 7 bases at J, leaving 10 bases unmatched. The CDR3 consists of 15 residues. The CDR3 sequence: CSVTKDRGLFGELFF. CDR3 sequence (DNA): TGCAGCGTGACAAAGGACAGGGGGCTATTCGGGGAGCTGTTTTTT.

V gene TRBV18 combines with J gene TRBJ1-3, with D hard to call. CDR3 size: 12 residues. V shed 3 bases and J shed 4 bases, with 4 bases lying between them. The germline gives CDR1 KGHSH, CDR2 LQKENI. CDR3 in amino acids: CASSPEGNTIYF. DNA for the CDR3: TGTGCCAGCTCACCGGAGGGAAACACCATATATTTT. Full variable domain (outside the CDR3, taken from reference TRBV18 and TRBJ1-3): NAGVMQNPRHLVRRRGQEARLRCSPMKGHSHVYWYRQLPEEGLKFMVYLQKENIIDESGMPKERFSAEFPKEGPSILRIQQVVRGDSAAYFCASSPEGNTIYFGEGSWLTVV.

This clone was seen only a few times. The chain has TRBV13 and TRBJ2-5, with TRBD2 matching 12 bases. J was trimmed by 5 bases and V by 2 bases; bases with no gene match: 15. The CDR3 covers 19 residues. Looked up from germline, CDR1 is PRHDT and CDR2 is FYEKMQ (reference sequence). CDR3 sequence reads: CASSLLRASGGAAPETQYF. DNA of the CDR3: TGTGCCAGCAGCTTACTGAGGGCTAGCGGGGGGGCCGCCCCCGAGACCCAGTACTTC.

This clone occurred a few times. The chain combines TRBV5-1 with TRBJ2-7; 7 bases map to TRBD1. With V trimmed by 4 bases and J by 4 bases, 11 bases remained unmatched. The CDR3 is made up of 15 amino acids. CDR1 is SGHRS, CDR2 YFSETQ, per germline. CDR3 coding DNA: TGCGCCAGCAGCCTAGGGGACAGAAGGCTTTACGAGCAGTACTTC. Encoded protein: CASSLGDRRLYEQYF.

The chain joins TRBV12-5 to TRBJ2-3; 10 nucleotides align to TRBD2. The germline V gene has CDR1 LGHNT and CDR2 FRNRAP. V gave up 0 bases and J gave up 4 bases; unmatched junction bases: 4. The CDR3 covers 16 residues. CDR3 amino acids: CASGLVSGRAPDTQYF. The CDR3 coding sequence is TGTGCTAGTGGTTTGGTAAGCGGGAGGGCCCCAGATACGCAGTATTTT.

The chain links TRBV30 to TRBJ1-1, with D maybe TRBD1 (5 bases). This CDR3 is 13 amino acids long. The V gene lost 1 base and the J gene lost 4 bases, with 10 bases spanning the gap. Germline CDR1 reads GTSNPN; CDR2 reads SVGIG (reference sequence). This chain's CDR3 is CAWSATGSTEAFF. DNA of the CDR3: TGTGCCTGGAGTGCCACAGGTTCCACTGAAGCTTTCTTT. The variable domain in full, with the rest retrieved from reference TRBV30 and TRBJ1-1, is SQTIHQWPATLVQPVGSPLSLECTVEGTSNPNLYWYRQAAGRGLQLLFYSVGIGQISSEVPQNLSASRPQDRQFILSSKKLLLSDSGFYLCAWSATGSTEAFFGQGTRLTVV.

CDR3 loop: CASRQDRAEKLFF. In nucleotides, the CDR3 is TGTGCCAGCAGGCAGGACAGGGCAGAAAAACTGTTTTTT. The chain links TRBV7-9 to TRBJ1-4; 8 positions agree with TRBD1. Germline loops: CDR1 SEHNR, CDR2 FQNEAQ (reference sequence). V trimming: 6 bases; J trimming: 8 bases; junction bases outside the gene matches: 5. This CDR3 spans 13 amino acids.

The rearrangement uses TRBV2 and TRBJ1-4; D is unresolved. CDR3 length: 13 residues. Per germline, CDR1 SNHLY and CDR2 FYNNEI. Trimming pared 7 bases from V and 8 bases from J, leaving 14 bases between. CDR3 in amino acids: CASTGEGGEKLFF. CDR3 coding DNA: TGTGCCAGCACCGGCGAGGGTGGCGAAAAACTGTTTTTT.

DNA for the CDR3: TGTGCCAGCAGACCCACAGGACTAGCGGGAGTTGAGCAGTACTTC. This translates into CASRPTGLAGVEQYF. The chain has TRBV11-2 and TRBJ2-7; 13 bases match TRBD2. The CDR3 spans 15 residues. Germline CDR1 and CDR2: SGHAT and FQNNGV. The junction had 9 bases not matched to a gene; V was cut back by 6 bases and J by 7 bases.